This TCR beta chain was sequenced in a study of cytomegalovirus exposure and HLA in healthy donors. Background on the study: The approximately 700 first-cohort repertoires shared a platform with the approximately 120 validation repertoires, as reported in a later analysis.

This CDR3 contains 15 residues. The germline V gene has CDR1 MNHNS and CDR2 SASEGT. The V gene lost 6 bases and the J gene lost 4 bases, with 18 bases spanning the gap. Notes on this clone: Its antigen is currently unknown.

Regarding the study as a whole: The listing of roughly 160 TCR beta chains classed them as cytomegalovirus-associated.

Profiled with immunoSEQ multiplex PCR; TCRdb holds only in-frame clones, not every one. In the table there are roughly 280,000 clones, approximately 86% of which are singletons. The chain recombines TRBV6-1 with TRBJ1-1, with a tentative D call TRBD1 (6 bases). This receptor was obtained from a woman under 30 in good health and CMV-seronegative. Material for sequencing was PBMCs. The CDR3 DNA reads as TGTGCCAGCAGCGCAACCCAGGGGTCGGTCACTGAAGCTTTCTTT. It is translated as CASSATQGSVTEAFF.